A single TCR beta chain is shown here with its context. Its specific antigen is unknown. Base qualities were left out, and no much larger clone turns up one base away. The library was made by the immunoSEQ multiplex PCR assay. Per the authors' processing: A statistical classification framework was developed to diagnose cytomegalovirus status using the catalog of TCR beta chain sequences. Imported from immuneACCESS, the table was reduced by TCRdb to in-frame sequences with V and J called. These copies leave out some clones; in studies compared against another copy, an unresolved V gene accounts for under half, and the cause of the remainder is not known. V and J calls and clone size come straight from that table; D and trimming were deduced from the DNA. This sample lists tens of thousands of clones; roughly nine tenths were detected once. The top ten clones comprise about 1% of the sample. The data are from a study of cytomegalovirus exposure and HLA in healthy donors (dated by TCRdb to 2017 to 2019). Study-level background: The 650 to 800 repertoires of the first cohort and the roughly 120 validation repertoires were produced on the same platform, according to a later analysis. A separate validation cohort of over a hundred different subjects was used in addition to the roughly 640-subject first cohort. The study aimed to test whether signatures of past pathogen exposure could be identified by cataloging public T cell receptors. To predict cytomegalovirus infection status, the study brought together high-throughput TCR immunosequencing, statistical association of individual TCRs with disease status, and machine learning. What the work shows at the level of the full study, not this receptor alone: A later analysis had no HLA typing for the validation cohort, so co-occurrence there was scored across all 110 or so repertoires. In vitro tests confirmed that a few of the cytomegalovirus-associated TCR beta chains recognize cytomegalovirus antigens. Across donors, most TCR sequences were observed very rarely, whereas some public TCRs were present in many individuals. The authors suggested that the approach could potentially be generalized to other disease states and immunological phenotypes. The study listed approximately 150 TCR beta chains as associated with cytomegalovirus. The classifier was reported to diagnose cytomegalovirus status with high specificity and sensitivity in both the original cohort and the validation cohort. A later analysis found that TCRs clustered in the first cohort also tended to co-occur in the 120 validation repertoires, with approximately 95% of cluster scores above 0.

Trimming at the junction amounts to 6 bases on V and 5 bases on J, and the germline ends lie 25 bases apart. There are 18 amino acids in the CDR3, from cysteine to phenylalanine inclusive. The only DNA kept is the CDR3, 54 bases in frame from the first base. According to the germline V gene, CDR1 reads MDHEN and CDR2 reads SYDVKM. The donors belonged to the validation cohort of about 130 subjects, which was separate from the approximately 700-subject first cohort. The sample was PBMCs. Recombination joined TRBV28 with TRBJ1-4; no D gene call is confident. This TCR was sampled from a man aged 18 to 29 in good health and CMV-seronegative. The bases are TGTGCCAGCAGACCGCGAAAGGGTTCGGGGTTGGGGAATGAAAAACTGTTTTTT. Its protein reads: CASRPRKGSGLGNEKLFF.